The sequence of this TCR beta chain was determined in a study of shared clonotypes between healthy human individuals. Trimming shortened V by 6 bases and J by 5 bases, and 16 bases separated the two germline ends. The CDR3 spans 14 residues. Germline V gene sequence: CDR1 SQVTM, CDR2 ANQGSEA. The naive CD8 subset, CD45RO-negative cells positively selected for CCR7, excluded terminally differentiated effector memory CD45RA+ cells. Each sample came from a Caucasian adult donor living in Nashville, Tennessee. Original processing notes: ImmunoSEQ only sent back junction sequences with no quality scores, so filtering was done differently. Produced via immunoSEQ multiplex PCR; TCRdb's table is partial and in-frame only. V and J calls and clone size come straight from that table; D and trimming were deduced from the DNA. The table shows hundreds of thousands of clones, with 96% occurring only once. Only one count was recorded for this clone.

This clonotype was obtained from a man in his thirties or forties in good health. The rearrangement uses TRBV29-1 and TRBJ1-4; D perhaps matches TRBD1 (5 bases). Source material: naive CD8+ T cells sorted from blood. CDR3 coding DNA: TGCAGCGTCGGGGATGGCAGGACAAATGAAAAACTGTTTTTT. Amino acids: CSVGDGRTNEKLFF.